This TCR beta chain originates from a study of STAT5B mutations in CD4+ large granular lymphocyte leukemia. The data were produced by immunoSEQ multiplex PCR, yet TCRdb's version contains in-frame clones alone and is incomplete. The data show 20,000 or so clones, 82% seen once. This CDR3 has 16 residues. This sequence was found in a human donor in good health. The sequencing sample was made of CD4+ T cells from blood buffy coats. V usage is TRBV12-2 and J usage is TRBJ2-1; TRBD1 was called by the table and not checked on the DNA. TRBV12-2 is an annotated pseudogene. Here the CDR3 reads CASRPTKPGHYNEQFF. CDR3 sequence (DNA): TGTGCAAGTCGCCCGACAAAGCCGGGACACTACAATGAGCAGTTCTTC.